This T cell receptor beta chain came from a study of cytomegalovirus exposure and HLA in healthy donors. Primers for the PCR totalled 60 Vbeta and 13 Jbeta. Here immunoSEQ multiplex PCR was the method, and the copy in TCRdb shows in-frame clones only, minus some. The sample includes about 160,000 clones, approximately 74% of them seen just once. This CDR3 is built from 16 residues. Germline CDR1 is SGDLS and CDR2 is YYNGEE. V gave up 4 bases and J gave up 4 bases; unmatched junction bases: 11. Sequencing was carried out using PBMCs. The chain recombines TRBV9 with TRBJ2-5; 9 nucleotides align to TRBD2. This sequence originates from a woman in her 30s in good health and CMV-seronegative. CDR3: CASSPGTSWASETQYF. CDR3 nucleotide sequence: TGTGCCAGCAGCCCCGGGACTAGCTGGGCATCAGAGACCCAGTACTTC. Variable domain in full (rest from reference TRBV9 and TRBJ2-5): DSGVTQTPKHLITATGQRVTLRCSPRSGDLSVYWYQQSLDQGLQFLIQYYNGEERAKGNILERFSAQQFPDLHSELNLSSLELGDSALYFCASSPGTSWASETQYFGPGTRLLVL.